The clone carrying this T cell receptor beta chain was seen only a few times. V lost 4 bases and J 4 bases, leaving 7 bases between the germline ends. The CDR3 sequence is 13 residues long. Germline V gives CDR1 LNHDA, CDR2 SQIVND (reference sequence). This entry is derived from a study of shared clonotypes between healthy human individuals. This table comes from immunoSEQ multiplex PCR, and its TCRdb copy is limited to in-frame clones, with some not included. The repertoire holds roughly 110,000 clones, with around 68% as singletons. This clonotype originated in a woman aged 25 to 39 in good health. Sequencing was performed on memory CD8+ T cells sorted from blood. Subset specified: CD45RO+ cells pooled with CCR7-negative TemRA cells. This chain connects TRBV19 to TRBJ1-4; D unclear. The CDR3 is CASSTVLNEKLFF. CDR3 bases: TGTGCCAGTAGTACCGTCCTTAATGAAAAACTGTTTTTT.